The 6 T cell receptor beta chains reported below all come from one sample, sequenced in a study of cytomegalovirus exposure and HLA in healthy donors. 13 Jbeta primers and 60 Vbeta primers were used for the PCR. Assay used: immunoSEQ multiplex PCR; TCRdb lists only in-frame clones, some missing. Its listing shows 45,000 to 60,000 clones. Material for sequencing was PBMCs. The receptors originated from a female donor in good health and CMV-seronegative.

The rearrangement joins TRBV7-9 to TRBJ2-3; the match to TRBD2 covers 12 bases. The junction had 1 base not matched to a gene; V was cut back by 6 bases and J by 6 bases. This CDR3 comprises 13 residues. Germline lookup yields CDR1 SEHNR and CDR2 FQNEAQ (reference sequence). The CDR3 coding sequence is TGTGCCAGCAGTACTAGCGGGGGGGATACGCAGTATTTT. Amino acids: CASSTSGGDTQYF.

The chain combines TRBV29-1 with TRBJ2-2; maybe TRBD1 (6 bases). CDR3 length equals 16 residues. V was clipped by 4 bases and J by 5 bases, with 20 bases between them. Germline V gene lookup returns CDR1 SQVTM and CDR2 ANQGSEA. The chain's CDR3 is CSVGTKAGVRTGELFF. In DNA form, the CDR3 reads TGCAGCGTTGGAACTAAGGCAGGGGTGAGGACCGGGGAGCTGTTTTTT.

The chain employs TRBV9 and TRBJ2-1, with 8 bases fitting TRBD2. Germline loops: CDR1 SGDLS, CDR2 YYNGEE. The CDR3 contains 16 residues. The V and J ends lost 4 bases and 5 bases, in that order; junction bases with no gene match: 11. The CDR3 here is CASSTLGGLEHNEQFF. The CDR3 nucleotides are TGTGCCAGCAGCACCCTGGGGGGACTAGAGCACAATGAGCAGTTCTTC.

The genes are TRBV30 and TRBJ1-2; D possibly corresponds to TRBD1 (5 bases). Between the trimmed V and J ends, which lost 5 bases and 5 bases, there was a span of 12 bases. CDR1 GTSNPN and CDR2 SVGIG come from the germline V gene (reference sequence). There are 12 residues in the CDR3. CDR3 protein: CAWGGHWYGYTF. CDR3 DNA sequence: TGTGCCTGGGGTGGACATTGGTATGGCTACACCTTC.

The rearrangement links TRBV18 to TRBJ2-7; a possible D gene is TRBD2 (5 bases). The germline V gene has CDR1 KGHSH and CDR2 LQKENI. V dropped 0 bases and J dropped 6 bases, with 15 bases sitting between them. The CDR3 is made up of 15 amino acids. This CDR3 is CASSPPRAKGSEQYF. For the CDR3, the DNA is TGTGCCAGCTCACCACCGAGGGCGAAGGGCTCCGAGCAGTACTTC. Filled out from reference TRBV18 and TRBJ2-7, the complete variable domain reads NAGVMQNPRHLVRRRGQEARLRCSPMKGHSHVYWYRQLPEEGLKFMVYLQKENIIDESGMPKERFSAEFPKEGPSILRIQQVVRGDSAAYFCASSPPRAKGSEQYFGPGTRLTVT.

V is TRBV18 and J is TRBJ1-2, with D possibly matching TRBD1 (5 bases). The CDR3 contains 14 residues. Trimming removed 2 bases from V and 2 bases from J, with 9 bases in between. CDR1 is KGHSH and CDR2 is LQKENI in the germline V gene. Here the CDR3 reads CASSPGPGNYGYTF. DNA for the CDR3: TGTGCCAGCTCACCAGGGCCAGGGAACTATGGCTACACCTTC.